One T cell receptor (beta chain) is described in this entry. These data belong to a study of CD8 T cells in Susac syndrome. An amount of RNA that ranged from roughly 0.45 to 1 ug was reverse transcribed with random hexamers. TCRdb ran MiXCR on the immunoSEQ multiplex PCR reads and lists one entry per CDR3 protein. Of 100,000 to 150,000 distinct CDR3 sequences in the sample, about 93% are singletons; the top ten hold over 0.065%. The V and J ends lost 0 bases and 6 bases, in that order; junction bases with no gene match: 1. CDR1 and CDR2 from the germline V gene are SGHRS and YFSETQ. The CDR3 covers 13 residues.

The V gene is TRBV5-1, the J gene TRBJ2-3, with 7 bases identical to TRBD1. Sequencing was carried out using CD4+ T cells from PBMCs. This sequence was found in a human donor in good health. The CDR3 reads CASSLDRGDTQYF. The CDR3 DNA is TGCGCCAGCAGCTTGGACAGGGGTGATACGCAGTATTTT.